The present entry profiles one TCR beta chain with its context. The data were obtained in a study of T cell responses to AZD1222 COVID-19 vaccine. TCRdb's table, derived via immunoSEQ multiplex PCR, lists solely in-frame clones and lacks some. The sample includes around 130,000 clones, more than 85% seen only once; the top ten take 5% to 6.5%. The CDR3 contains 17 residues. Looked up from germline, CDR1 is LNHNV and CDR2 is YYDKDF (reference sequence). V gave up 0 bases and J gave up 5 bases; unmatched junction bases: 10. The clonotype originates from an adult in good health. The V and J genes are TRBV15 and TRBJ2-7, with 10 bases aligning to TRBD1. The sequences come from peripheral blood, collected on day 0 of AZD1222 vaccination. CDR3 sequence reads: CATSRDRGTGARNEQYF. CDR3 bases: TGTGCCACCAGCAGAGATCGGGGGACAGGGGCCCGGAACGAGCAGTACTTC.